This is a list of T cell receptor beta chains from one sample in a study of regulatory T cells in long-lasting Graves disease. Each CDR3 protein gets one entry after TCRdb re-called the multiplex PCR reads with MiXCR. The data hold hundreds of thousands of distinct CDR3 sequences, with approximately 12% observed a single time. These data also formed part of another study, on T cells in Graves' hyperthyroidism and ophthalmopathy.

The material was peripheral blood mononuclear cells (PBMCs), obtained at new diagnosis, from a patient treated with antithyroid drugs. The receptors shown here come from a man younger than 40 with Graves disease. Both conserved end residues are part of each CDR3. A clone size is listed for some rows: how often the clone was seen (once, few, many), or a class if it is expanded.

J | size | V | CDR3
TRBJ2-3 | NA | TRBV20-1 | CSARDLSGTQYF
TRBJ2-7 | many | TRBV6-1 | CASRTGWRSEQYF
TRBJ2-1 | many | TRBV28 | CASRQLNEQFF
TRBJ2-1 | many | TRBV7-2 | CASSNGGPLDNEQFF
TRBJ2-1 | many | TRBV2 | CASSGTLGEQFF
TRBJ2-1 | few | TRBV6-9 | CASSSTREAYNEQFF
TRBJ2-7 | many | TRBV28 | CASSSSRGRQF
TRBJ2-1 | many | TRBV20-1 | CSARDLIAVDNEQFF
TRBJ2-1 | many | TRBV29-1 | CSFSQAPTYNEQFF
TRBJ2-7 | few | TRBV19 | CASSIRGYSYEQYF
TRBJ1-5 | many | TRBV12-3/TRBV12-4 | CASSGGGSNQPQHF
TRBJ1-2 | few | TRBV4-1 | CASSQEAGMSGYTF
TRBJ2-7 | NA | TRBV28 | CASSSQDGSYEQYF
TRBJ1-5 | NA | TRBV19 | CASHPQGVNQPQHF
TRBJ2-1 | many | TRBV7-6 | CASSLGLAGVNEQFF
TRBJ1-5 | many | TRBV19 | CASSTRDRDQPQHF
TRBJ2-1 | many | TRBV29-1 | CSVRGRGGMDEQFF
TRBJ1-1 | few | TRBV19 | CASSIPGINTEAFF
TRBJ1-1 | few | TRBV7-9 | CASRLGTGNTEAFF
TRBJ1-2 | many | TRBV7-2 | CASSLSNANYGYTF
TRBJ2-2 | few | TRBV18 | CASSPPSGSVGELFF
TRBJ2-5 | many | TRBV2 | CASEGTDQETQYF
TRBJ2-3 | many | TRBV29-1 | CSSLAVASTDTQYF
TRBJ2-5 | NA | TRBV2 | CASSLNPGRQETQYF